This is a list of T cell receptor beta chains from one sample in a study of shared clonotypes between healthy human individuals. Assay used: immunoSEQ multiplex PCR; TCRdb lists only in-frame clones, some missing. Among around 95,000 clones listed, under 70% were seen once. The material sequenced was memory CD8+ T cells sorted from blood. The receptors were sampled from a man between 25 and 39 years old in good health. The conserved cysteine and the conserved F or W are not part of the CDR3 here.

length | J | V | CDR3
12 | TRBJ1-4 | TRBV2 | ASKETATNEKLF
12 | TRBJ1-4 | TRBV2 | ASRAIATNEKLF
14 | TRBJ1-2 | TRBV7-2 | ASSLDGGNPLYGYT
11 | TRBJ2-7 | TRBV6-5 | ASSYGGSYEQY
11 | TRBJ2-7 | TRBV7-8 | ASSPSVTYEQY
10 | TRBJ1-5 | TRBV15 | ATSRENQPQH
14 | TRBJ2-7 | TRBV28 | ASSLIDEREGHEQY
15 | TRBJ2-7 | TRBV5-1 | ASSPIGTSGPSYEQY
15 | TRBJ2-2 | TRBV15 | ATSSSQGVSVPGELF
13 | TRBJ2-7 | TRBV2 | ASGPSGTGTYEQY
12 | TRBJ1-1 | TRBV7-9 | ASSPGIENTEAF
13 | TRBJ2-1 | TRBV6-6 | ASSYYVGTDNEQF
14 | TRBJ2-1 | TRBV6-5 | ASSLGKGDLGYEQF
13 | TRBJ2-1 | TRBV12-5 | ASGRDREGDNEQF
19 | TRBJ2-3 | TRBV5-1 | ASSWMLGGSGYPTSTDTQY
10 | TRBJ2-7 | TRBV6-1 | ASKGASYEQY
13 | TRBJ1-5 | TRBV2 | ASSEWAGSNQPQH
14 | TRBJ2-1 | TRBV28 | ASRPSTGLAYNEQF
11 | TRBJ2-1 | TRBV7-9 | ASRPGSYNEQF
12 | TRBJ2-2 | TRBV11-2 | ASSLEAEPGELF
11 | TRBJ2-1 | TRBV7-9 | ASSSWTSDEQF
9 | TRBJ2-7 | TRBV27 | ASSLGYEQY
15 | TRBJ2-2 | TRBV15 | ATSRDLLAGADGELF
10 | TRBJ2-1 | TRBV29-1 | SVVAGGVEQF
12 | TRBJ1-1 | TRBV28 | ASSSTGGVTEAF
12 | TRBJ2-7 | TRBV6-1 | ASFETPSSYEQY
14 | TRBJ2-7 | TRBV7-9 | ASSSKQGLAPYEQY
11 | TRBJ2-7 | TRBV28 | AIEGQGFYEQY
14 | TRBJ2-5 | TRBV18 | ASSPGLAGVQETQY
13 | TRBJ2-7 | TRBV6-5 | ASSYSTSGGYEQY
12 | TRBJ2-3 | TRBV7-9 | ASSLTSGTDTQY
12 | TRBJ1-1 | TRBV7-2 | ASSLNSGASEAF